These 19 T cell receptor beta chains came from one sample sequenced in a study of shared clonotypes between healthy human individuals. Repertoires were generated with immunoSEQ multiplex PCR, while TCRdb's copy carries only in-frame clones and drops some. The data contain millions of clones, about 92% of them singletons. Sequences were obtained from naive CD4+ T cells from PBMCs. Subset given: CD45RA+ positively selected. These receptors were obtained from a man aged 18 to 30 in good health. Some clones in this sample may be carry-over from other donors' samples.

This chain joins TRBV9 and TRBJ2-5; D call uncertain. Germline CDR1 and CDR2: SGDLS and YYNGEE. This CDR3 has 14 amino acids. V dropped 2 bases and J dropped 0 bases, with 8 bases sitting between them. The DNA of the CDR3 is TGTGCCAGCAGCGTGAGGATGGACCAAGAGACCCAGTACTTC. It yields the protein CASSVRMDQETQYF.

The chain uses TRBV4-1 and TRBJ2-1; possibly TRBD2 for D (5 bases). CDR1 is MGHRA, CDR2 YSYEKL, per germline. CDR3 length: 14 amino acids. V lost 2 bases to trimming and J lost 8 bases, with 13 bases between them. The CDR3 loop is CASSQQTGSYEQFF. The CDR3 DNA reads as TGCGCCAGCAGCCAACAAACGGGAAGCTATGAGCAGTTCTTC.

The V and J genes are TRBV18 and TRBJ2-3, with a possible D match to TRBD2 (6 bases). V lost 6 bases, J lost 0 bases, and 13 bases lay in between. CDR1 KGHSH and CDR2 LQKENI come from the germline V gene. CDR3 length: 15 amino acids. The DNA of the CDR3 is TGTGCCAGCTCCCCCGAGGAGGGAAGCACAGATACGCAGTATTTT. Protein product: CASSPEEGSTDTQYF.

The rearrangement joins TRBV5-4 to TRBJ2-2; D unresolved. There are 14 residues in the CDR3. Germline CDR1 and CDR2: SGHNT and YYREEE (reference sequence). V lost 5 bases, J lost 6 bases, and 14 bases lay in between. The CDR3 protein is CASSPRTASGELFF. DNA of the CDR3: TGTGCCAGCAGTCCTAGAACAGCTTCCGGGGAGCTGTTTTTT.

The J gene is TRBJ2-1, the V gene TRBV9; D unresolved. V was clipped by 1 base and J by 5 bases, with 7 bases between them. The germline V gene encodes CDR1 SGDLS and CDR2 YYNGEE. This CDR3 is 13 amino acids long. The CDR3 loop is CASSVLGNNEQFF. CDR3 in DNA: TGTGCCAGCAGCGTACTTGGAAACAATGAGCAGTTCTTC.

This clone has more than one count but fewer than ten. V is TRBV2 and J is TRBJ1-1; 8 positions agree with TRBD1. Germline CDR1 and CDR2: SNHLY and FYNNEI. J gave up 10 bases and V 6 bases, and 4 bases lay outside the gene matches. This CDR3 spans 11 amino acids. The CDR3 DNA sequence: TGTGCCAGCAGGGACAGGGATCCAGCTTTCTTT. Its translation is CASRDRDPAFF.

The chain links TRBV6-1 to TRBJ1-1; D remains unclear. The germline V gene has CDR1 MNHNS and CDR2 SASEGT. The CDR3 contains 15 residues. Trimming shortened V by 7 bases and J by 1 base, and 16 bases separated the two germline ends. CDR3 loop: CASILNPVPNTEAFF. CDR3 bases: TGTGCCAGCATTCTTAATCCTGTCCCGAACACTGAAGCTTTCTTT.

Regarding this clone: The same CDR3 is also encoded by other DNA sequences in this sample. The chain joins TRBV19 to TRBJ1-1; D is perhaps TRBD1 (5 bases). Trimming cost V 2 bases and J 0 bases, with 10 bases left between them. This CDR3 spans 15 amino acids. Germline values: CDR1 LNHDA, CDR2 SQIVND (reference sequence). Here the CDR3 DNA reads TGTGCCAGTAGTATAAGTGGGACCTTGAACACTGAAGCTTTCTTT. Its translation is CASSISGTLNTEAFF.

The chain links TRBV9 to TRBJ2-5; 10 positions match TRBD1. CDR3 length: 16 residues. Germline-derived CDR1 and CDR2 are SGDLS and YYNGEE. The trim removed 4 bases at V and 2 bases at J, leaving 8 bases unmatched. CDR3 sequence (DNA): TGTGCCAGCAGCACCCGACAGGGGGCAGGGCAAGAGACCCAGTACTTC. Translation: CASSTRQGAGQETQYF.

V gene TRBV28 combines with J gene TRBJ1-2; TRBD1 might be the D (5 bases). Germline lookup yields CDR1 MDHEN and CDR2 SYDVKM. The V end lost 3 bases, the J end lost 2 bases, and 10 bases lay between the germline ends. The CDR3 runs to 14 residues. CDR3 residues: CASSFPRDNYGYTF. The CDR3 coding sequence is TGTGCCAGCAGTTTTCCCCGGGACAACTATGGCTACACCTTC.

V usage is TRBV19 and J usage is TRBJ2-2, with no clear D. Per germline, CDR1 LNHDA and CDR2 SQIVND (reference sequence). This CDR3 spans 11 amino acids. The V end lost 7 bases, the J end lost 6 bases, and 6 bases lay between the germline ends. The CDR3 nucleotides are TGTGCCAGTACAATAGCCGGGGAGCTGTTTTTT. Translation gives CASTIAGELFF.

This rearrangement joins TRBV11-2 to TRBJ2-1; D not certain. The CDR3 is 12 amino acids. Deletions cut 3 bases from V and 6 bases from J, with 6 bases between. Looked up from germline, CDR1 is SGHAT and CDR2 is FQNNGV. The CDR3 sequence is CASSFPSNEQFF. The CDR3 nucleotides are TGTGCCAGCAGCTTCCCTTCCAATGAGCAGTTCTTC.

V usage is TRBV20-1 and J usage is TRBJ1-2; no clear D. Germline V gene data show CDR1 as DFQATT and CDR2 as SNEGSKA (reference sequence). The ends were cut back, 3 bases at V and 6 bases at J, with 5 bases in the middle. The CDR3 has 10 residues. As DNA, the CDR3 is TGCAGTGCTAGGCTGGATGGCTACACCTTC. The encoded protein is CSARLDGYTF.

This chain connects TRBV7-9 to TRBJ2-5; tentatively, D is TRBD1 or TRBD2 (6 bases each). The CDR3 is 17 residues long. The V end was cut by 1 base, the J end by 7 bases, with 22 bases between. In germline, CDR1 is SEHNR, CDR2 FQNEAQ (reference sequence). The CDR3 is CASSLGSGRGTPGTQYF. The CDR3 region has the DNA TGTGCCAGCAGCTTAGGGTCGGGAAGGGGGACTCCCGGGACCCAGTACTTC.

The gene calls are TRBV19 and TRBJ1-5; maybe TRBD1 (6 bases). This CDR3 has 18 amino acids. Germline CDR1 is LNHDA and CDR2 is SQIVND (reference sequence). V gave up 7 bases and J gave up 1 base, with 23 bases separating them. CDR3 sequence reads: CASKPPGQKRPSNQPQHF. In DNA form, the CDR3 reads TGTGCCAGTAAACCACCGGGACAAAAACGGCCAAGCAATCAGCCCCAGCATTTT.

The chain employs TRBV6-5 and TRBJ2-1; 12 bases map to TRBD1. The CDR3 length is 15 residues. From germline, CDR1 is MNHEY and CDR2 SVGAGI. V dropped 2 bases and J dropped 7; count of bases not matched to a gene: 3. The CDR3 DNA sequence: TGTGCCAGCAGTTACCCGGGACAGGGGGCAAATGAGCAGTTCTTC. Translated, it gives CASSYPGQGANEQFF.

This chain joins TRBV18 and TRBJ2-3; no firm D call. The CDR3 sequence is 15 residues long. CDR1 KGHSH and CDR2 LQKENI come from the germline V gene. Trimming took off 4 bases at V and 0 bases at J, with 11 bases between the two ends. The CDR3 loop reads CASSQFPASTDTQYF. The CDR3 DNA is TGTGCCAGCTCACAATTCCCGGCTAGCACAGATACGCAGTATTTT.

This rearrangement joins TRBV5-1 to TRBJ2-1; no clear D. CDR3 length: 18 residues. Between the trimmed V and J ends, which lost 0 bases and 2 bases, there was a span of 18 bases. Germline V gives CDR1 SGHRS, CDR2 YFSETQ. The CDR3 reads CASSLVGPAVTTYNEQFF. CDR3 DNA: TGCGCCAGCAGCTTGGTAGGCCCAGCCGTAACTACCTACAATGAGCAGTTCTTC. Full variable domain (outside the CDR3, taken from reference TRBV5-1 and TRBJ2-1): KAGVTQTPRYLIKTRGQQVTLSCSPISGHRSVSWYQQTPGQGLQFLFEYFSETQRNKGNFPGRFSGRQFSNSRSEMNVSTLELGDSALYLCASSLVGPAVTTYNEQFFGPGTRLTVL.

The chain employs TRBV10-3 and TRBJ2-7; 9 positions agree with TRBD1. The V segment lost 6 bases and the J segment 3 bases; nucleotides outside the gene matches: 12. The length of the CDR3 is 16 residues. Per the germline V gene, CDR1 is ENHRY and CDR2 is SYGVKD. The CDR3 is CAIRGGQGPPFYEQYF. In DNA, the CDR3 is TGTGCCATCAGGGGAGGACAGGGGCCGCCTTTCTACGAGCAGTACTTC.